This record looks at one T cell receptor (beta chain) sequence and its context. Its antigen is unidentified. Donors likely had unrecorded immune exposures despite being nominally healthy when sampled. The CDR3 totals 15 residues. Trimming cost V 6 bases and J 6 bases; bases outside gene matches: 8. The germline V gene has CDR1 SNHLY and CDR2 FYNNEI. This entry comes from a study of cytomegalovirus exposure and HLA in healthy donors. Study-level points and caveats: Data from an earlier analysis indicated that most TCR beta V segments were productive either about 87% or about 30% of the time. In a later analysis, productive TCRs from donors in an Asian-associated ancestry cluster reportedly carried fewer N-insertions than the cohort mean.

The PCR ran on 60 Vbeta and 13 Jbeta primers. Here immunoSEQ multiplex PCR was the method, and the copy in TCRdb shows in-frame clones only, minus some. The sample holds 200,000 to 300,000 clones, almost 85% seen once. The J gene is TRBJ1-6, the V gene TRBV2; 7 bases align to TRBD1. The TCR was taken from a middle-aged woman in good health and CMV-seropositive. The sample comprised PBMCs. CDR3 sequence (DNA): TGTGCCAGCAGCGTAACCGGGACAGCTAATTCACCCCTCCACTTT. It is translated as CASSVTGTANSPLHF. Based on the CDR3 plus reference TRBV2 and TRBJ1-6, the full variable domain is EPEVTQTPSHQVTQMGQEVILRCVPISNHLYFYWYRQILGQKVEFLVSFYNNEISEKSEIFDDQFSVERPDGSNFTLKIRSTKLEDSAMYFCASSVTGTANSPLHFGNGTRLTVT.